This T cell receptor (beta chain) appears in the sequencing data of a study of cytomegalovirus exposure and HLA in healthy donors. Study information: Some 180 million T cells yielded some 120 million unique TCR beta sequences in earlier analysis.

Primers included in the PCR were 60 Vbeta and 13 Jbeta primers. Generated by immunoSEQ multiplex PCR, the TCRdb table keeps only in-frame clones and is missing some. Its clone listing holds under 35,000 clones. Germline CDR1 is SGHVS and CDR2 is FQNEAQ. Trimming took 5 bases from V and 2 from J; bases not matched to a gene: 7. This CDR3 is 15 amino acids long. About this clone itself: Its specificity is unknown.

Overall study findings and caveats: Prior analysis indicated that the majority of TCR beta V segments exhibited productivity approximately 87% or approximately 30% of the time. Later on, analysis showed that most CMV-associated TCR beta chains appeared to be HLA-restricted. Likely technical artifact: a cluster of highly shared sequence variants.

The origin of this receptor is a man aged 25 to 40 in good health and CMV-seronegative. The chain recombines TRBV7-8 with TRBJ2-7; 9 bases line up with TRBD2. Sequencing used PBMCs. CDR3 in DNA: TGTGCCAGCAGCGCCATAGCGGGGGCCCCCTACGAGCAGTACTTC. It yields the protein CASSAIAGAPYEQYF.